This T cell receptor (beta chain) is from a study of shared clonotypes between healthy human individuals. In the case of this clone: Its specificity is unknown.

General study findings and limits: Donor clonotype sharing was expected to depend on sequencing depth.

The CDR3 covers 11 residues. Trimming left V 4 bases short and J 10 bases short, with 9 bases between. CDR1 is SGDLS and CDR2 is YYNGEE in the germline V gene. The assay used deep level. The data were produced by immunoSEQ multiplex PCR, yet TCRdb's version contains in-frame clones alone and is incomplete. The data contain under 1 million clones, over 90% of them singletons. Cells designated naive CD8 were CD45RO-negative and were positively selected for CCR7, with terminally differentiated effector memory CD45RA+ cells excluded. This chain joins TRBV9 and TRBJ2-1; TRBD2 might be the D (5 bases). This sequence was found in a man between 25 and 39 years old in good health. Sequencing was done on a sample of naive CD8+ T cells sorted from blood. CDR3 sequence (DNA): TGTGCCAGCAGCTCCCGGGGAGAGCAGTTCTTC. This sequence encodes CASSSRGEQFF. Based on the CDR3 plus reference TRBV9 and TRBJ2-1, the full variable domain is DSGVTQTPKHLITATGQRVTLRCSPRSGDLSVYWYQQSLDQGLQFLIQYYNGEERAKGNILERFSAQQFPDLHSELNLSSLELGDSALYFCASSSRGEQFFGPGTRLTVL.